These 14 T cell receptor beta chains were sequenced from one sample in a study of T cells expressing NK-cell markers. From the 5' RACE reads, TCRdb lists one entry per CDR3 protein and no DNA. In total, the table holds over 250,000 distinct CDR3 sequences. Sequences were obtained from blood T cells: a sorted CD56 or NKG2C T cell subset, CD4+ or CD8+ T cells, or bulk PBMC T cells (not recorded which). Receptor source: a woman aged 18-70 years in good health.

CDR3 region: CASSGQGARETQYF. The chain joins TRBV12-3 or TRBV12-4 to TRBJ2-5; TCRdb proposes TRBD1, but this gene call is untestable without DNA. The CDR3 extends over 14 amino acids.

This CDR3 reads CASSLPGPVDEQFF. This chain links TRBV5-1 with TRBJ2-1; TCRdb's D call of TRBD1 is untestable without DNA. The length of the CDR3 is 14 residues. The germline gives CDR1 SGHRS, CDR2 YFSETQ.

This CDR3 reads CASSYSRQSTDTQYF. The gene calls are TRBV6-5 and TRBJ2-3. The V gene's germline CDR1 is MNHEY and CDR2 SVGAGI. The CDR3 extends over 15 amino acids.

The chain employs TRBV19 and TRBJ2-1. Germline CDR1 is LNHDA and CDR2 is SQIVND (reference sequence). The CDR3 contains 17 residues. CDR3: CASSIDGAGGSYNEQFF.

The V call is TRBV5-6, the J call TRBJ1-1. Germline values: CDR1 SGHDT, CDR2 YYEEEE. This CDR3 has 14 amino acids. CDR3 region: CASSLVGHKVGAFF.

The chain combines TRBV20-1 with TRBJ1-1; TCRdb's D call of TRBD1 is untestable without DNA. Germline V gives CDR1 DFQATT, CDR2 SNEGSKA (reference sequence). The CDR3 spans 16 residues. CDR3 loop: CSARARLRAVDTEAFF.

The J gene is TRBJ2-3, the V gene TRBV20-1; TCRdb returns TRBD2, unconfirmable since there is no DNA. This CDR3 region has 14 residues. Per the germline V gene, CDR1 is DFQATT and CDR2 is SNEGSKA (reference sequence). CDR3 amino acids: CSAPDLAGGDTQYF.

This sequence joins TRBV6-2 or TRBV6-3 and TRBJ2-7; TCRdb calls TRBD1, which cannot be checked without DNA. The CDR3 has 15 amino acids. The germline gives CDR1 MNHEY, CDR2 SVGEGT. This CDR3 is CASGTGTGVSYEQYF.

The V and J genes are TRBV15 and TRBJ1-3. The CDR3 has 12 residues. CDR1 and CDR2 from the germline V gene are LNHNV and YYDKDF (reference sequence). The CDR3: CATSRAGNTIYF.

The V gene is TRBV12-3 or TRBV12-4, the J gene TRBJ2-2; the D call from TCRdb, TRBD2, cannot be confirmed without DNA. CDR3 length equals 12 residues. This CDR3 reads CASTSGVAELFF.

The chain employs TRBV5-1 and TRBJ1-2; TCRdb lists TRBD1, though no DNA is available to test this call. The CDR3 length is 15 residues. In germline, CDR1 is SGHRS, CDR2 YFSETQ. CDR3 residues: CASSLGAGYIYGYTF.

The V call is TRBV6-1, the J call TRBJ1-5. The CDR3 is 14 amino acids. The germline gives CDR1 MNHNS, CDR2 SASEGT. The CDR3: CASSRGADNQPQHF.

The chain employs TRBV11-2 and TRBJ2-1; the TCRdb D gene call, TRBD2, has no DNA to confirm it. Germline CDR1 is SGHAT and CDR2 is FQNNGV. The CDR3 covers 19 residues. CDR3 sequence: CASSPSFGTSASYYNEQFF.

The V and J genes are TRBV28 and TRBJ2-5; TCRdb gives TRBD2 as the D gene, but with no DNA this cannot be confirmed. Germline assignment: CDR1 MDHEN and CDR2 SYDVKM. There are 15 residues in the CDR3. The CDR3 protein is CASSFRLAGGETQYF.